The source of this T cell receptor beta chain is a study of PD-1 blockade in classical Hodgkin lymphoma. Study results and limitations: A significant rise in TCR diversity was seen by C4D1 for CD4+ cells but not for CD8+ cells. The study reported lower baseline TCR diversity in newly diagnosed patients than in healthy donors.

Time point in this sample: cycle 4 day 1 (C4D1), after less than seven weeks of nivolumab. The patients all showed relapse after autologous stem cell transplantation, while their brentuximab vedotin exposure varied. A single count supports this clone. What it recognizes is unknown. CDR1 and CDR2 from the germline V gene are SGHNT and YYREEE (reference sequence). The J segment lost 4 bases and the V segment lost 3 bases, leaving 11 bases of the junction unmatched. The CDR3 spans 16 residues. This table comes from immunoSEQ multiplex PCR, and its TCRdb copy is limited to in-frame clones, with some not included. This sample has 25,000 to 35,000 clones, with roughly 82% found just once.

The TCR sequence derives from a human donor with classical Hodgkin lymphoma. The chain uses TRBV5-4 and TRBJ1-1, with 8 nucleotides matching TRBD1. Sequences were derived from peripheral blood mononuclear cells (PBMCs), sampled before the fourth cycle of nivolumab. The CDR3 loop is CASSSPVGQGGTEAFF. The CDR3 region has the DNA TGTGCCAGCAGCTCGCCTGTCGGACAGGGAGGCACTGAAGCTTTCTTT.